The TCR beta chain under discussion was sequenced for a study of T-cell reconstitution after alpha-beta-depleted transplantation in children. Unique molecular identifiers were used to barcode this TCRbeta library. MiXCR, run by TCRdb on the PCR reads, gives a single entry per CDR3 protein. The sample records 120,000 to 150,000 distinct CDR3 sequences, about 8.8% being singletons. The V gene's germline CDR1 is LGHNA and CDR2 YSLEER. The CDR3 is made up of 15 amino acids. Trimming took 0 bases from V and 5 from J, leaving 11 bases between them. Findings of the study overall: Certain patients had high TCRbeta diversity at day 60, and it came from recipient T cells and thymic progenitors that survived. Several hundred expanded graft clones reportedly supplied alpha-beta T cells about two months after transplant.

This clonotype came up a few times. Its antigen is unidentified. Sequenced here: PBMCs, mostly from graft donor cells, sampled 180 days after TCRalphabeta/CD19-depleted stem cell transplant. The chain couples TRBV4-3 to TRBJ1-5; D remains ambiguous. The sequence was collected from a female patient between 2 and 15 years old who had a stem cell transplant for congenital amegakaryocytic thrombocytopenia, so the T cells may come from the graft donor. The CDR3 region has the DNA TGCGCCAGCAGCCAAGATCCCACCCCAGATCAGCCCCAGCATTTT. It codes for CASSQDPTPDQPQHF.